This T cell receptor beta chain appears in the sequencing data of a study of shared clonotypes between healthy human individuals. Regarding the study as a whole: Sequencing depth was a factor that was expected to affect clonotype sharing among donors.

Genomic DNA from each subset was divided evenly over several immunoSEQ plates. Unsorted PBMCs provided DNA that was sequenced on ten immunoSEQ deep assay plates. Measured with immunoSEQ multiplex PCR; TCRdb has only the in-frame clones, and not every one. The sample shows some 480,000 clones, around 79% of them seen only once. Unsorted samples, those not sorted, used approximately 88 million PBMCs for genomic DNA. Germline CDR1 LGHNA, CDR2 YSLEER. The CDR3 runs to 15 residues. V was clipped by 1 base and J by 7 bases; unmatched bases: 4. Remarks on this clone: What it recognizes is unknown.

V and J are TRBV4-3 and TRBJ2-1, with 10 bases that match TRBD2. The sequencing sample was made of PBMCs. The receptor's source is a middle-aged woman in good health. Some clones in this sample may be carry-over from other donors' samples. This chain's CDR3 is CASSQGTSGPNEQFF. The CDR3 DNA reads as TGCGCCAGCAGCCAAGGGACTAGCGGACCAAATGAGCAGTTCTTC.